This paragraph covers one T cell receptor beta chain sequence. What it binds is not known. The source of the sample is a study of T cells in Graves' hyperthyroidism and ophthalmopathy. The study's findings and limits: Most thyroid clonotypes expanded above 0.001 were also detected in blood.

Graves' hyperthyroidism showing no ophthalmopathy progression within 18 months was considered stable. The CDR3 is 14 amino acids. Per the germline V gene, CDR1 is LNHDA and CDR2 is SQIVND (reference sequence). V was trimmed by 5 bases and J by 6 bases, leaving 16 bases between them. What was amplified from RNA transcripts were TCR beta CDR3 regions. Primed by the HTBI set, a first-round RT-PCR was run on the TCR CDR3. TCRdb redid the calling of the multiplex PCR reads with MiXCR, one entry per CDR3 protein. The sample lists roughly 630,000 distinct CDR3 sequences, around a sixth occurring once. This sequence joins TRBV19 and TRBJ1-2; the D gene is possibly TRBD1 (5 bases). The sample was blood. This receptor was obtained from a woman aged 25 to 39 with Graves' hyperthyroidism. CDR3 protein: CASSAVQGWNGYTF. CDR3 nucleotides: TGTGCCAGTAGTGCCGTTCAGGGATGGAATGGCTACACCTTC. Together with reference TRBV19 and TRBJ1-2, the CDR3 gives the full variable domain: DGGITQSPKYLFRKEGQNVTLSCEQNLNHDAMYWYRQDPGQGLRLIYYSQIVNDFQKGDIAEGYSVSREKKESFPLTVTSAQKNPTAFYLCASSAVQGWNGYTFGSGTRLTVV.